These 8 T cell receptor beta chains were sequenced from one sample in a study of T cells of healthy individuals. TCRdb passed the 5' RACE reads through MiXCR, listing each CDR3 protein once. The sample records under 70,000 distinct CDR3 sequences, about 15% being singletons. Every receptor here comes from a human donor in good health.

This clonotype was observed a few times. The CDR3 bases are TGTGCCAGCAGCCTGCTGCGCGGGGACAAAAACATTCAGTACTTC. Protein product: CASSLLRGDKNIQYF. V and J are TRBV7-2 and TRBJ2-4; D is possibly TRBD2 (6 bases). Germline CDR1 SGHTA, CDR2 FQGNSA. This CDR3 comprises 15 residues. The V and J ends lost 5 bases and 3 bases respectively, with 14 bases between them.

This clonotype was observed at least ten times. V is TRBV5-1 and J is TRBJ1-1, with 11 bases fitting TRBD1. The CDR3 has 14 amino acids. Losses at the gene ends were 4 bases for V and 4 bases for J; bases not matched to a gene: 3. Per germline, CDR1 SGHRS and CDR2 YFSETQ. CDR3 loop: CASSRTGGFTEAFF. The DNA of the CDR3 is TGCGCCAGCAGCCGGACAGGGGGCTTCACTGAAGCTTTCTTT. Full variable domain (remainder filled in from reference TRBV5-1 and TRBJ1-1): KAGVTQTPRYLIKTRGQQVTLSCSPISGHRSVSWYQQTPGQGLQFLFEYFSETQRNKGNFPGRFSGRQFSNSRSEMNVSTLELGDSALYLCASSRTGGFTEAFFGQGTRLTVV.

Many counts were recorded for this clonotype. This CDR3 is CASSQDRNSVYEQYF. DNA for the CDR3: TGCGCCAGCAGCCAAGACCGGAACAGCGTATACGAGCAGTACTTC. The chain is built from TRBV4-3 and TRBJ2-7, with D unclear. This CDR3 spans 15 amino acids. The germline V gene encodes CDR1 LGHNA and CDR2 YSLEER. V shed 0 bases and J shed 4 bases, with 13 bases lying between them.

This clonotype was observed at least ten times. The J gene is TRBJ2-7, the V gene TRBV4-1; a possible D gene is TRBD2 (5 bases). The CDR3 has 16 residues. From germline, CDR1 is MGHRA and CDR2 YSYEKL. The ends were cut back, 0 bases at V and 1 base at J, with 13 bases in the middle. The CDR3 bases are TGCGCCAGCAGCCAAGATACGAGCGGAGCGTCCTACGAGCAGTACTTC. Its translation is CASSQDTSGASYEQYF.

The J gene is TRBJ1-3, the V gene TRBV2; no firm D call. Trimming cost V 4 bases and J 0 bases, with 10 bases left between them. This CDR3 has 15 residues. Germline loops: CDR1 SNHLY, CDR2 FYNNEI. CDR3 sequence: CASSVGQFSGNTIYF. The DNA for the CDR3 is TGTGCCAGCAGTGTAGGTCAGTTCTCTGGAAACACCATATATTTT.

In its sample, this clonotype was seen many times. This rearrangement joins TRBV12-5 to TRBJ2-1; the D gene is possibly TRBD2 (6 bases). Trimming shortened V by 5 bases and J by 0 bases, and 11 bases separated the two germline ends. The V gene's germline CDR1 is LGHNT and CDR2 FRNRAP. The CDR3 runs to 15 residues. CDR3 loop: CASGTAGTSYNEQFF. CDR3 coding DNA: TGTGCTAGTGGTACCGCGGGGACCTCCTACAATGAGCAGTTCTTC.

This clonotype was counted many times. The genes are TRBV24-1 and TRBJ2-1; 9 bases match TRBD1. The V and J ends lost 4 bases and 8 bases, in that order; junction bases with no gene match: 11. Germline CDR1 and CDR2: KGHDR and SFDVKD. The CDR3 spans 16 residues. This CDR3 is CATSDVPGQGIYEQFF. For the CDR3, the DNA is TGTGCCACCAGTGACGTACCGGGACAGGGTATCTATGAGCAGTTCTTC.

This clonotype showed up just a few times. The chain carries TRBV4-3 and TRBJ1-1; no firm D call. The CDR3 length is 14 residues. Germline V gene data show CDR1 as LGHNA and CDR2 as YSLEER. V gave up 0 bases and J gave up 5 bases, with 10 bases separating them. The CDR3 loop is CASSQDYSLTEAFF. In DNA form, the CDR3 reads TGCGCCAGCAGCCAAGATTACAGTTTAACTGAAGCTTTCTTT.